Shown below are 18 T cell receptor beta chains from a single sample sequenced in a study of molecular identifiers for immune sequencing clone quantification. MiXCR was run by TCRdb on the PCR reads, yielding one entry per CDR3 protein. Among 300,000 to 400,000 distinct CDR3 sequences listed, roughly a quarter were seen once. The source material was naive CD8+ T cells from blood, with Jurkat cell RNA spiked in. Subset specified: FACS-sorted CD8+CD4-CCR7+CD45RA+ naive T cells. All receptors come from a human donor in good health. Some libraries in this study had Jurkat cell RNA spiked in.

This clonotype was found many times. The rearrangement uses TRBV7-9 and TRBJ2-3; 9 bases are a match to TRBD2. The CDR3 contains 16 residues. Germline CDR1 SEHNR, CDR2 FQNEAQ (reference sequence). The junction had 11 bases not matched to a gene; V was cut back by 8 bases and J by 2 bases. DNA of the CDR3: TGTGCCAGCGCCACGTCCCTAGCGGGATACACAGATACGCAGTATTTT. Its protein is CASATSLAGYTDTQYF. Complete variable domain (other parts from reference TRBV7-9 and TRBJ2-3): DTGVSQNPRHKITKRGQNVTFRCDPISEHNRLYWYRQTLGQGPEFLTYFQNEAQLEKSRLLSDRFSAERPKGSFSTLEIQRTEQGDSAMYLCASATSLAGYTDTQYFGPGTRLTVL.

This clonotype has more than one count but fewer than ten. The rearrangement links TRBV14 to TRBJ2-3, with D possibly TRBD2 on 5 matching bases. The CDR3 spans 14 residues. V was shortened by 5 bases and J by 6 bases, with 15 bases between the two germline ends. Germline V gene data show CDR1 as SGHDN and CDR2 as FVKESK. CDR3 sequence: CASSAPGLPDTQYF. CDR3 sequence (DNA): TGTGCCAGCAGCGCCCCGGGGTTGCCCGATACGCAGTATTTT.

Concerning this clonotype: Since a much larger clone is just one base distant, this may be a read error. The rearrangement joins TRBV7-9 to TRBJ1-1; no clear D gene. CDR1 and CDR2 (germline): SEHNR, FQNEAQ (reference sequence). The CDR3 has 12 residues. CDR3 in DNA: TGTGCCAGCAGCTATGTGGCTCCTGAAGCTGTCTTT. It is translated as CASSYVAPEAVF.

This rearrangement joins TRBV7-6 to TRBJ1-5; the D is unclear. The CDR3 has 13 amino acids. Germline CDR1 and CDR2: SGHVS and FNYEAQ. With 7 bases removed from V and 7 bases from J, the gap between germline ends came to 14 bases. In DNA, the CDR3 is TGTGCCAGCAACTTGGAGGGCTGGCAGCCCCAGCATTTT. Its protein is CASNLEGWQPQHF. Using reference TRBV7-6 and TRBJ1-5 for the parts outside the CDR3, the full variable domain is GAGVSQSPRYKVTKRGQDVALRCDPISGHVSLYWYRQALGQGPEFLTYFNYEAQQDKSGLPNDRFSAERPEGSISTLTIQRTEQRDSAMYRCASNLEGWQPQHFGDGTRLSIL.

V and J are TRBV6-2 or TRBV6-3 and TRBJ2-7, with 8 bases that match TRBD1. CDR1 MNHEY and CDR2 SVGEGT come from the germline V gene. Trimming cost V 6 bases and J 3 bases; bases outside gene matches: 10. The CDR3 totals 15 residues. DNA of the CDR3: TGTGCCAGCAGCCACGACAGGGGAACGGGCTACGAGCAGTACTTC. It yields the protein CASSHDRGTGYEQYF.

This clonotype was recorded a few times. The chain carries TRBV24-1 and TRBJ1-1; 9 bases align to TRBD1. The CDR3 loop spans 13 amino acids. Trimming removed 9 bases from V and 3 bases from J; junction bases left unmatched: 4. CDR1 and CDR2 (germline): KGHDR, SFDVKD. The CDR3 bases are TGTGCCACCGAACAGGGGGCGCACACTGAAGCTTTCTTT. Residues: CATEQGAHTEAFF.

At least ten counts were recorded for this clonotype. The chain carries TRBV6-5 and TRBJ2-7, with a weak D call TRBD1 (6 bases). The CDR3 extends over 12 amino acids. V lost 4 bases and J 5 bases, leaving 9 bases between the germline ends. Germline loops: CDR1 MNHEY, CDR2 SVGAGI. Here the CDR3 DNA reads TGTGCCAGCAGTTCTGGGGGCCACGAGCAGTACTTC. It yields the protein CASSSGGHEQYF.

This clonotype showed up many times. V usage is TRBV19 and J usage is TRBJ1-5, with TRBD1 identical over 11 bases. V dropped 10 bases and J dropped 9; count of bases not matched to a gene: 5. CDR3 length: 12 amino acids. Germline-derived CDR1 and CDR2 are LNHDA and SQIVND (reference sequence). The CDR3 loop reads CAIGQGASPQHF. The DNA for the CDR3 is TGTGCCATCGGACAGGGGGCTTCGCCCCAGCATTTT.

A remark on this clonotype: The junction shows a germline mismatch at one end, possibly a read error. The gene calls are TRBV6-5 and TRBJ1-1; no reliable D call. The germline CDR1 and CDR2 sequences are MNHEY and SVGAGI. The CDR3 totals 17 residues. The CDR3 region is CTSSRRREPDMNTEAFF. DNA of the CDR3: TGTACCAGCAGTCGCAGACGGGAGCCCGATATGAACACTGAAGCTTTCTTT.

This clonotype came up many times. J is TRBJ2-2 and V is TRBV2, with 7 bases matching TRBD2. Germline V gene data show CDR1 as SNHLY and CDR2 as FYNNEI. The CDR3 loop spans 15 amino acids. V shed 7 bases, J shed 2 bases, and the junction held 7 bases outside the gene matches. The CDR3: CASTPGTTNTGELFF. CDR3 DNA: TGTGCCAGCACCCCCGGGACTACCAACACCGGGGAGCTGTTTTTT.

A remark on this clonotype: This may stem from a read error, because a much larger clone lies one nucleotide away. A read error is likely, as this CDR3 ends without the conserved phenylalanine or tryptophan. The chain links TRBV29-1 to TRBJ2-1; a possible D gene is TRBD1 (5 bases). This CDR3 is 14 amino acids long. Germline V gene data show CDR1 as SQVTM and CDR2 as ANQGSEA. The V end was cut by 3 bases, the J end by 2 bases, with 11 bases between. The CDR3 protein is CSVEAGITYNEQFL. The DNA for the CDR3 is TGCAGCGTTGAGGCAGGGATCACCTACAATGAGCAGTTCCTC.

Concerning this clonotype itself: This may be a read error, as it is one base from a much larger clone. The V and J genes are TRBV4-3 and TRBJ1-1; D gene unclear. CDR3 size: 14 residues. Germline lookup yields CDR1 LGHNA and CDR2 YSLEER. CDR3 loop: CASRQGYRTIEAFF. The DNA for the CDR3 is TGCGCCAGCCGCCAAGGTTACAGAACAATAGAAGCTTTCTTT.

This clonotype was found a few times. The CDR3 is CASSHRDSGNEKLFF. The CDR3 nucleotides are TGTGCCAGCAGCCACCGGGACTCGGGTAATGAAAAACTGTTTTTT. This chain joins TRBV7-9 and TRBJ1-4; possibly TRBD1 for D (5 bases). Per the germline V gene, CDR1 is SEHNR and CDR2 is FQNEAQ (reference sequence). V was cut by 5 bases and J by 4 bases, with 14 bases left in between. This CDR3 region has 15 residues.

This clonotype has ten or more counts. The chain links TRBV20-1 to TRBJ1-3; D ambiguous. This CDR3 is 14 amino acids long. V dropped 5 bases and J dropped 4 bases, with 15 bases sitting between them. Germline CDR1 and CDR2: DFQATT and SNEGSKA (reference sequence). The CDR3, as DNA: TGCAGTGCTGATGGTCCCTCGTCAGGAAACACCATATATTTT. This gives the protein CSADGPSSGNTIYF.

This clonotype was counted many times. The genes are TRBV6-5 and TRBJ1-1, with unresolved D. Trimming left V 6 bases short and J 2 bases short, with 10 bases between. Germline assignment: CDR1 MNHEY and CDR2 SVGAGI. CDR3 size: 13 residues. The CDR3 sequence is CASRINGNTEAFF. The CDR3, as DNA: TGTGCCAGCAGGATCAACGGAAACACTGAAGCTTTCTTT.

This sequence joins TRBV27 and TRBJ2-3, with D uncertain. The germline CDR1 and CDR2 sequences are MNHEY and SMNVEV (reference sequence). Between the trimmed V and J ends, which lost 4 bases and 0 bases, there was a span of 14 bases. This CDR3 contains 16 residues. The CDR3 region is CASSSLRMTSTDTQYF. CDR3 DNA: TGTGCCAGCAGTTCACTACGGATGACTAGCACAGATACGCAGTATTTT.

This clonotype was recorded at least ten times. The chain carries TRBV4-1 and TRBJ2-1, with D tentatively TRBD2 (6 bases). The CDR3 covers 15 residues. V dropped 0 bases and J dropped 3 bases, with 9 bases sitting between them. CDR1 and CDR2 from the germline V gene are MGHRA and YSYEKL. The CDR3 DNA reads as TGCGCCAGCAGCCAAGATCGCGGGGACTACAATGAGCAGTTCTTC. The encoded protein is CASSQDRGDYNEQFF.

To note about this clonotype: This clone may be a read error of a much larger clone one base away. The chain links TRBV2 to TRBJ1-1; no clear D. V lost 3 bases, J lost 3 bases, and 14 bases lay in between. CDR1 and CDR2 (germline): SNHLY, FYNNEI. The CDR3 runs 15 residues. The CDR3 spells CASSDEQILDTEAFF. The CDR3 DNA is TGTGCCAGCAGTGACGAACAGATCTTGGACACTGAAGCTTTCTTT.